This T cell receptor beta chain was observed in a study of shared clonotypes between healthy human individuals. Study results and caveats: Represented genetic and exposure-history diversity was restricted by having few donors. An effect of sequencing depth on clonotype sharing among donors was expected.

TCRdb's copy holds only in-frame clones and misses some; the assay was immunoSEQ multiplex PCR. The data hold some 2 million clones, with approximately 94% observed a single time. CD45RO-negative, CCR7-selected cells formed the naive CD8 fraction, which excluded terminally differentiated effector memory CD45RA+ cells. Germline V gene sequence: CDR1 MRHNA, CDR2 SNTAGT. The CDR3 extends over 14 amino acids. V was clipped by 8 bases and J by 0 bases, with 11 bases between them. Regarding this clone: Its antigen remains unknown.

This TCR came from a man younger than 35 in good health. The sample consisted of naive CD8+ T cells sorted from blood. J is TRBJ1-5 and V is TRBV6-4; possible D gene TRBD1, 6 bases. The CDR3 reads CASGLDSSNQPQHF. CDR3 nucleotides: TGTGCCAGCGGCCTGGACAGTAGCAATCAGCCCCAGCATTTT.